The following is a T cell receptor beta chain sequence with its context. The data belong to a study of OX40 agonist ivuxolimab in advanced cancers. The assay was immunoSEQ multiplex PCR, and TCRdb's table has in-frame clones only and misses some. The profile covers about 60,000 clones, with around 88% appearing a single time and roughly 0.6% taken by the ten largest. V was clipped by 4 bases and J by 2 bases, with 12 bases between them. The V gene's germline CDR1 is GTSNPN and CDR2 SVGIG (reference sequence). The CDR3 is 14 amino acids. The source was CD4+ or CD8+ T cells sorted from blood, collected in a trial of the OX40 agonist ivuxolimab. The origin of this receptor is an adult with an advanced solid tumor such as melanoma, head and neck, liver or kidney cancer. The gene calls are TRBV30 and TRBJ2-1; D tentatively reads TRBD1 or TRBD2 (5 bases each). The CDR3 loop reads CAWNRDAAYNEQFF. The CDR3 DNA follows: TGTGCCTGGAACCGGGACGCTGCCTACAATGAGCAGTTCTTC.